This T cell receptor beta chain emerged from a study of spatial heterogeneity in lung cancer. Study as a whole: The approximately 77 donors had untreated early-stage non-small cell lung cancer. PBMC collected at follow-up were sequenced when available, a median of around two years after resection.

Whole-study findings and limits: Ubiquitous, expanded tumor-derived TCRs were more frequently observed in blood at resection than at follow-up.

The CDR3 consists of 16 residues. The germline V gene has CDR1 SGHVS and CDR2 FQNEAQ. The junction had 6 bases not matched to a gene; V was cut back by 2 bases and J by 4 bases. A single record per CDR3 protein comes from TCRdb applying MiXCR to the 5' RACE reads. The repertoire holds about 100,000 distinct CDR3 sequences, with roughly 19% as singletons. The time point is: blood at routine non-recurrence follow-up after resection. In each case, whole RNA from tumor, nontumor lung or frozen PBMC was sequenced unsorted. A word on this clonotype: The antigen is not known.

This TCR was sampled from a male donor with early-stage non-small cell lung cancer. This chain links TRBV7-8 with TRBJ2-1; TRBD2 aligns across 9 bases. The input for sequencing was PBMCs, taken at follow-up. CDR3 residues: CASSLIMAGGYNEQFF. The CDR3 DNA reads TGTGCCAGCAGCTTAATCATGGCGGGGGGGTACAATGAGCAGTTCTTC.